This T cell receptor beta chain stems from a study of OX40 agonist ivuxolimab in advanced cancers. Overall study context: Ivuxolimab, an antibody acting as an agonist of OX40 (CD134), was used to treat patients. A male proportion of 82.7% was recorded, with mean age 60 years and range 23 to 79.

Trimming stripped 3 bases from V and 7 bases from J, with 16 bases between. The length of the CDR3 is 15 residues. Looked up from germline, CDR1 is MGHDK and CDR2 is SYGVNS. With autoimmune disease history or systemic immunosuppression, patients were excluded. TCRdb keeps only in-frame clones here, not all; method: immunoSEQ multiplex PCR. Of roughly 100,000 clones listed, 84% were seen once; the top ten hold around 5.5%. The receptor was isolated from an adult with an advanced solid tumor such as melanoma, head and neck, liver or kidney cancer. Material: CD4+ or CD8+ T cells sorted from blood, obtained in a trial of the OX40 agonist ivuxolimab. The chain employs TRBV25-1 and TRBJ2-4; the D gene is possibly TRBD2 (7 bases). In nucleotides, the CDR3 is TGTGCCAGCAGTGACCCCCGGGGAGGGGGGAACATTCAGTACTTC. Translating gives CASSDPRGGGNIQYF. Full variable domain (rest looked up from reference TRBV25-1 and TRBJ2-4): EADIYQTPRYLVIGTGKKITLECSQTMGHDKMYWYQQDPGMELHLIHYSYGVNSTEKGDLSSESTVSRIRTEHFPLTLESARPSHTSQYLCASSDPRGGGNIQYFGAGTRLSVL.